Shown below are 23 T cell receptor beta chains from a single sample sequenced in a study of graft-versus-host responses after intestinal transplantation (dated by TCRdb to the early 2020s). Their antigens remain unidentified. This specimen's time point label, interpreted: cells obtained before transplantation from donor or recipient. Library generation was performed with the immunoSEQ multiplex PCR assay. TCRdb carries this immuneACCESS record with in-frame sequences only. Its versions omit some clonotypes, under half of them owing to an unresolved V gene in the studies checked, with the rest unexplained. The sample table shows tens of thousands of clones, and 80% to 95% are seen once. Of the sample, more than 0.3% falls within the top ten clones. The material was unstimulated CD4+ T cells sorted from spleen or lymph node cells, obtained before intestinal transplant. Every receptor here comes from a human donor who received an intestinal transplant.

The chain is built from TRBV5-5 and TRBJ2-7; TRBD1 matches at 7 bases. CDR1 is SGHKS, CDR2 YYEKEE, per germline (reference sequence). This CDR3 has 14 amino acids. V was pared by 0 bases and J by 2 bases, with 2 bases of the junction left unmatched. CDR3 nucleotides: TGTGCCAGCAGCTTGGTCAGGGGGACCTACGAGCAGTACTTC. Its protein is CASSLVRGTYEQYF.

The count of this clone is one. DNA of the CDR3: TGTGCCAGCAGCCCGGGACAGAGTCTACAAGAGACCCAGTACTTC. Amino acid sequence: CASSPGQSLQETQYF. The rearrangement links TRBV7-7 to TRBJ2-5, with 7 bases that match TRBD1. Germline V gene sequence: CDR1 SSHAT, CDR2 FNYEAQ (reference sequence). The CDR3 runs 15 residues. Trimming removed 5 bases from V and 2 bases from J; junction bases left unmatched: 8.

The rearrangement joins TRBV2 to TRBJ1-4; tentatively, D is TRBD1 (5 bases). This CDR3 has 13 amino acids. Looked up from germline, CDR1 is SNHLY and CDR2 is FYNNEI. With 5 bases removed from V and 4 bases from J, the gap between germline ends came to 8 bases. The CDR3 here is CASSQGINEKLFF. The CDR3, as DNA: TGTGCCAGCAGTCAGGGTATTAATGAAAAACTGTTTTTT.

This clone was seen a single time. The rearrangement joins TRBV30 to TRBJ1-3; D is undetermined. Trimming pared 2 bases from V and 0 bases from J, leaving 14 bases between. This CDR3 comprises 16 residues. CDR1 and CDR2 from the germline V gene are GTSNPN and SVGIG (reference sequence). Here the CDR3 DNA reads TGTGCCTGGAGTACACGACACCTCTACTCTGGAAACACCATATATTTT. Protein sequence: CAWSTRHLYSGNTIYF.

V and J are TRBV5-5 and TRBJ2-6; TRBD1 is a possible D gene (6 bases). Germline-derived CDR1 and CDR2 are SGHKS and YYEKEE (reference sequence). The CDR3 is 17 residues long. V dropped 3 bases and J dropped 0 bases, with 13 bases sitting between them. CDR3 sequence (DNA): TGTGCCAGCAGCTGGCGGACAGTCCCCTCTGGGGCCAACGTCCTGACTTTC. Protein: CASSWRTVPSGANVLTF.

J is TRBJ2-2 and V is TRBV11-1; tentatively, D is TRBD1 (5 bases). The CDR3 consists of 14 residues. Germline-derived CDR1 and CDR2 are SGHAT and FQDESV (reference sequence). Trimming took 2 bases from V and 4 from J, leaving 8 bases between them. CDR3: CASSLRGLTGELFF. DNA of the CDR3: TGTGCCAGCAGCTTAAGGGGCCTCACCGGGGAGCTGTTTTTT.

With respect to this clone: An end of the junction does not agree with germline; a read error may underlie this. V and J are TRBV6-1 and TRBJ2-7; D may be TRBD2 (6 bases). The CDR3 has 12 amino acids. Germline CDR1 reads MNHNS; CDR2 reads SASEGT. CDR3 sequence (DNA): TGTGCCATCAGTGGAGGGTCCTACGAGCAGTACTTC. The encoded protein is CAISGGSYEQYF.

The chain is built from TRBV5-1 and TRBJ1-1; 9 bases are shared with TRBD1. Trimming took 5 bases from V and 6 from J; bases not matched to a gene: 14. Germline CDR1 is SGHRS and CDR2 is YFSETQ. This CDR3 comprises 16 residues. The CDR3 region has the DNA TGCGCCAGCAGTCTCGGGACAGGGTATGGGGACTCTGAAGCTTTCTTT. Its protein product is CASSLGTGYGDSEAFF.

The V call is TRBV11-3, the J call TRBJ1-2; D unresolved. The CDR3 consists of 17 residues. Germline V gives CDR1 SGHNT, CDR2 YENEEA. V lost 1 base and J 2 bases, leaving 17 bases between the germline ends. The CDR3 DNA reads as TGTGCCAGCAGCTTAGGGGCAGGTGTGGGTACGAACTATGGCTACACCTTC. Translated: CASSLGAGVGTNYGYTF. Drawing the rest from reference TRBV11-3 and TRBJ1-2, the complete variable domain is EAGVVQSPRYKIIEKKQPVAFWCNPISGHNTLYWYLQNLGQGPELLIRYENEEAVDDSQLPKDRFSAERLKGVDSTLKIQPAELGDSAVYLCASSLGAGVGTNYGYTFGSGTRLTVV.

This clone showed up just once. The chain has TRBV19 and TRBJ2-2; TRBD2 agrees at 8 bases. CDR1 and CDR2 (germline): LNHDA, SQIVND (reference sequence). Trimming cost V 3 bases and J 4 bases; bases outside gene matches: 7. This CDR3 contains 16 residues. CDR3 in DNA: TGTGCCAGTAGTATCCCAGCGGGAGCGAGCACCGGGGAGCTGTTTTTT. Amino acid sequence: CASSIPAGASTGELFF.

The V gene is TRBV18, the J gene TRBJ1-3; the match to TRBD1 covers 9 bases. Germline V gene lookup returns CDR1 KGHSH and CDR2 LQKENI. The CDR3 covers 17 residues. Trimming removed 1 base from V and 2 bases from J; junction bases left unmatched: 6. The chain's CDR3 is CASSPRQRQGAGNTIYF. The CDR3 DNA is TGTGCCAGCTCACCACGACAGAGACAGGGGGCTGGAAACACCATATATTTT.

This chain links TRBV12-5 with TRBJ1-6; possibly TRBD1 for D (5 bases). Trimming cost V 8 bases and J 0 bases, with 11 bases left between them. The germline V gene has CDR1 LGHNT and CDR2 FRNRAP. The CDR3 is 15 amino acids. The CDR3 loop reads CASRDGSSYNSPLHF. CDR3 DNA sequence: TGTGCTAGTCGGGACGGGAGCTCCTATAATTCACCCCTCCACTTT.

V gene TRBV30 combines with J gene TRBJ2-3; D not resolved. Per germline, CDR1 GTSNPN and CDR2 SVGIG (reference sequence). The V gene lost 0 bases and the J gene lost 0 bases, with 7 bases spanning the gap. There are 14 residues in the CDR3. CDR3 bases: TGTGCCTGGAGTGTAGGAACTAGCACAGATACGCAGTATTTT. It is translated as CAWSVGTSTDTQYF.

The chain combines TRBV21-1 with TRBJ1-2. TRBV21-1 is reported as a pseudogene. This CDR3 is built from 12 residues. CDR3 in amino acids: CASSKIGVGYTF. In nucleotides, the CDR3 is TGTGCCAGCAGCAAAATCGGGGTTGGCTACACCTTC.

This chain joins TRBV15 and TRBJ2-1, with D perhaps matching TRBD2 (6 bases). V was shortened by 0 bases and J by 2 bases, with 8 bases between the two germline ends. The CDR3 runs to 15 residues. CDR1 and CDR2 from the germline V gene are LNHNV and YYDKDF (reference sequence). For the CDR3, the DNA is TGTGCCACCAGCAGAGATGGGACTGCCTACAATGAGCAGTTCTTC. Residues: CATSRDGTAYNEQFF.

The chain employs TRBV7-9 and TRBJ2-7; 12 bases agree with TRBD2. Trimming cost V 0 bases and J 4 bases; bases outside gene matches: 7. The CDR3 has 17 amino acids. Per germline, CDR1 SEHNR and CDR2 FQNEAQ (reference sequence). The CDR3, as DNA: TGTGCCAGCAGCTTAGCGGTAACTAGCGGGAGGAATTACGAGCAGTACTTC. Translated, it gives CASSLAVTSGRNYEQYF.

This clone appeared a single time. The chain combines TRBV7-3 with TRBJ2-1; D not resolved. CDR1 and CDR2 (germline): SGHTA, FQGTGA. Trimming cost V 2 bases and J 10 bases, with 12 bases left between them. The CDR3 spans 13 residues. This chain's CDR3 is CASSLEASREQFF. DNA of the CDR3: TGTGCCAGCAGCTTAGAGGCGTCCAGGGAGCAGTTCTTC.

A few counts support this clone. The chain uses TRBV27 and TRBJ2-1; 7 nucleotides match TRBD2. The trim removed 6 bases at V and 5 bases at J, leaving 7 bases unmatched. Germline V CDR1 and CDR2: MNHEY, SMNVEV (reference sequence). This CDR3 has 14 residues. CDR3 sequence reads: CASSPWTSDNEQFF. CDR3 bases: TGTGCCAGCAGCCCCTGGACTAGTGACAATGAGCAGTTCTTC.

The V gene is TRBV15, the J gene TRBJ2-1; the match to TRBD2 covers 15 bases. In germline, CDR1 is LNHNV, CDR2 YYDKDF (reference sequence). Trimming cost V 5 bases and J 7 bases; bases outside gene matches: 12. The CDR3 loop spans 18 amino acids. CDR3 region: CATSRFGLAGGSSNEQFF. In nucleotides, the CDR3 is TGTGCCACCAGCCGGTTCGGACTAGCGGGAGGGTCTTCGAATGAGCAGTTCTTC. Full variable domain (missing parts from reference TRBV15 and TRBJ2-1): DAMVIQNPRYQVTQFGKPVTLSCSQTLNHNVMYWYQQKSSQAPKLLFHYYDKDFNNEADTPDNFQSRRPNTSFCFLDIRSPGLGDTAMYLCATSRFGLAGGSSNEQFFGPGTRLTVL.

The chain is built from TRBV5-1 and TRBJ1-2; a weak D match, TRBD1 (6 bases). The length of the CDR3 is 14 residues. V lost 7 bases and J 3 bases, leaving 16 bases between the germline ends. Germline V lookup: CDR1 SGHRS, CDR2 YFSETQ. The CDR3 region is CASSQGQDDYGYTF. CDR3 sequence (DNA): TGCGCCAGCTCCCAGGGACAAGACGACTATGGCTACACCTTC.

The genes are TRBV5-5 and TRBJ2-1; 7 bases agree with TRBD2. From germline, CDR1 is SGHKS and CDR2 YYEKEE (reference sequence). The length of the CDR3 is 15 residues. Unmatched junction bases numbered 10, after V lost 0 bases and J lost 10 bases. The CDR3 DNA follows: TGTGCCAGCAGCTTGGGGTCTAGCGGAAGTTCGGAGCAGTTCTTC. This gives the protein CASSLGSSGSSEQFF.

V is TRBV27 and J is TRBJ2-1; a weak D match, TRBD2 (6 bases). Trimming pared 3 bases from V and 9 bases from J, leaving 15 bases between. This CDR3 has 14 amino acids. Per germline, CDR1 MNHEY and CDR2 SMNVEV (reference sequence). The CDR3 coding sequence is TGTGCCAGCAGTTTGTCACTAGCCTTGGGTGAGCAGTTCTTC. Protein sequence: CASSLSLALGEQFF.

The CDR3 protein is CASSDRQGNSPLHF. CDR3 nucleotides: TGTGCCAGCAGTGATCGACAGGGTAATTCACCCCTCCACTTT. The rearrangement joins TRBV6-1 to TRBJ1-6, with 7 bases that match TRBD1. The CDR3 length is 14 residues. With V trimmed by 3 bases and J by 6 bases, 2 bases remained unmatched. Germline V gives CDR1 MNHNS, CDR2 SASEGT.